This entry lists 27 T cell receptor beta chains sequenced from one sample in a study of blood T cells in healthy people across ages. PCR was performed a second time for about 7 to 12 cycles using a sample-barcoded 5' primer and a J-beta primer mix. TCRdb re-called the 5' RACE reads through MiXCR, storing one row per CDR3 protein. The profile shows more than 650,000 distinct CDR3 sequences, roughly 26% of them singletons. These data also featured in a second study, about T cells of mothers and their children.

The specimen was blood. These receptors were taken from a boy aged 10-17 years in good health.

V and J are TRBV5-1 and TRBJ2-1, with 10 bases that match TRBD2. Judging by the DNA end, TRBJ2-7 fits better; the J call may be wrong. Germline V gives CDR1 SGHRS, CDR2 YFSETQ. The CDR3 loop spans 14 amino acids. The CDR3 DNA is TGCGCCAGCAGCATTAGCGGGGGGAACTACGAGCAGTACTTC. This codes for CASSISGGNYEQYF.

The V call is TRBV27, the J call TRBJ2-4, with 7 bases that match TRBD1. CDR1 and CDR2 from the germline V gene are MNHEY and SMNVEV (reference sequence). The CDR3 runs 15 residues. V was pared by 5 bases and J by 0 bases, with 4 bases of the junction left unmatched. CDR3 DNA sequence: TGTGCCAGCAGTCAGGGACAGTCAGCCAAAAACATTCAGTACTTC. Its protein is CASSQGQSAKNIQYF.

This clonotype was seen more than once but under ten times. This chain links TRBV5-5 with TRBJ2-7; a weak D match, TRBD2 (6 bases). The CDR3 sequence is 14 residues long. Germline-derived CDR1 and CDR2 are SGHKS and YYEKEE (reference sequence). V lost 4 bases and J lost 12, with 23 bases in between. CDR3 in amino acids: CASSLGLLWSGSYF. Written as DNA, the CDR3 is TGTGCCAGCAGCCTCGGACTACTATGGAGCGGCTCGTACTTC.

The J gene is TRBJ1-6, the V gene TRBV6-6; D is possibly TRBD1 (5 bases). This CDR3 is built from 15 residues. The germline V gene encodes CDR1 MNHNY and CDR2 SVGAGI (reference sequence). Trimming took 4 bases from V and 1 from J, leaving 8 bases between them. In DNA form, the CDR3 reads TGTGCCAGCAGTTCACAGGATTCCTATAATTCACCCCTCCACTTT. As protein: CASSSQDSYNSPLHF.

This clonotype was seen a few times. CDR3 DNA sequence: TGCAGTGCTCTCTCCGACCTTGGGGGCTATGGCTACACCTTC. Residues: CSALSDLGGYGYTF. This chain links TRBV20-1 with TRBJ1-2; possibly TRBD1 for D (5 bases). The CDR3 sequence is 14 residues long. Trimming left V 5 bases short and J 4 bases short, with 17 bases between. Germline lookup yields CDR1 DFQATT and CDR2 SNEGSKA (reference sequence).

The V call is TRBV29-1, the J call TRBJ2-4; TRBD1 aligns across 7 bases. Germline V gene lookup returns CDR1 SQVTM and CDR2 ANQGSEA. With V trimmed by 6 bases and J by 2 bases, 4 bases remained unmatched. The CDR3 covers 13 residues. CDR3 DNA sequence: TGCAGCGTCTCGGACAGGACCAAAAACATTCAGTACTTC. Translation gives CSVSDRTKNIQYF.

This chain uses TRBV20-1 with TRBJ2-1; no clear D gene. V was trimmed by 3 bases and J by 5 bases, leaving 14 bases between them. CDR3 size: 14 residues. Germline V gene sequence: CDR1 DFQATT, CDR2 SNEGSKA (reference sequence). In DNA form, the CDR3 reads TGCAGTGCTAGTCACCCCCTGGGAAACAATGAGCAGTTCTTC. It specifies CSASHPLGNNEQFF.

A few counts support this clonotype. V usage is TRBV6-5 and J usage is TRBJ2-7; D perhaps matches TRBD1 (6 bases). The CDR3 length is 12 residues. Trimming pared 6 bases from V and 6 bases from J, leaving 12 bases between. The germline V gene encodes CDR1 MNHEY and CDR2 SVGAGI. The CDR3 sequence is CASSNQGSEQYF. The CDR3 nucleotides are TGTGCCAGCAGCAACCAGGGGAGCGAGCAGTACTTC.

There are many counts of this clonotype. The rearrangement links TRBV28 to TRBJ2-7, with D possibly called TRBD1 or TRBD2 (6 bases each). V lost 6 bases, J lost 3 bases, and 18 bases lay in between. CDR1 and CDR2 from the germline V gene are MDHEN and SYDVKM. The CDR3 length is 15 residues. CDR3 sequence (DNA): TGTGCCAGCAGCTATAGGGGGACGGGGGTCTACGAGCAGTACTTC. Translated, it gives CASSYRGTGVYEQYF.

This clonotype came up a few times. The V and J genes are TRBV24-1 and TRBJ2-5, with TRBD1 matching over 8 bases. The J call is in doubt because the DNA end fits TRBJ2-1 better. Germline V gene lookup returns CDR1 KGHDR and CDR2 SFDVKD. The CDR3 extends over 13 amino acids. The CDR3 sequence: CATSRQGFDEQFF. The DNA of the CDR3 is TGTGCCACCAGTCGACAGGGGTTCGATGAGCAGTTCTTC.

Here the CDR3 reads CASTATGGYEQYF. CDR3 sequence (DNA): TGTGCCAGTACCGCGACAGGGGGTTACGAGCAGTACTTC. This chain joins TRBV19 and TRBJ2-7, with TRBD1 matching 9 bases. The V gene end was trimmed by 7 bases and the J gene end by 4 bases; junction bases not matched to a gene: 5. Germline CDR1 LNHDA, CDR2 SQIVND (reference sequence). The CDR3 consists of 13 residues.

Here the CDR3 reads CASSSLGQGSNYGYTF. For the CDR3, the DNA is TGTGCCAGCAGTAGTCTCGGGCAGGGCTCTAACTATGGCTACACCTTC. The gene calls are TRBV12-3 or TRBV12-4 and TRBJ1-2; tentatively, D is TRBD1 (5 bases). The CDR3 is 16 amino acids. Between the trimmed V and J ends, which lost 5 bases and 0 bases, there was a span of 16 bases.

The gene calls are TRBV29-1 and TRBJ1-2; possible D gene TRBD1, 5 bases. In germline, CDR1 is SQVTM, CDR2 ANQGSEA. CDR3 length: 17 residues. V was clipped by 3 bases and J by 2 bases, with 22 bases between them. The DNA of the CDR3 is TGCAGCGTTGATAGGGGTTCCGAGTCAGAGGGAAACTATGGCTACACCTTC. It translates to CSVDRGSESEGNYGYTF.

The V and J genes are TRBV2 and TRBJ2-5; a possible D gene is TRBD2 (6 bases). This CDR3 comprises 14 residues. Germline CDR1 is SNHLY and CDR2 is FYNNEI. V shed 7 bases and J shed 5 bases, with 17 bases lying between them. CDR3 amino acids: CASTEGLQSETQYF. CDR3 in DNA: TGTGCCAGCACCGAGGGACTTCAGTCGGAGACCCAGTACTTC.

This clonotype was detected only a few times. V gene TRBV4-1 combines with J gene TRBJ2-4; 11 bases line up with TRBD2. V lost 4 bases and J lost 0; bases outside the gene matches: 5. Per germline, CDR1 MGHRA and CDR2 YSYEKL. This CDR3 has 17 residues. The CDR3 loop reads CASSPGLAVIAKNIQYF. The CDR3 region has the DNA TGCGCCAGCAGCCCGGGACTAGCGGTAATAGCCAAAAACATTCAGTACTTC.

This chain joins TRBV7-8 and TRBJ2-3, with 13 nucleotides matching TRBD2. Germline V gene sequence: CDR1 SGHVS, CDR2 FQNEAQ. The CDR3 has 22 amino acids. J lost 3 bases, V lost 5 bases, and 23 bases had no gene match. The CDR3 spells CASSKTASLKARLAGGTDTQYF. The CDR3 DNA sequence: TGTGCCAGCAGCAAAACGGCCTCTTTAAAAGCACGACTAGCGGGGGGAACAGATACGCAGTATTTT. Filled out from reference TRBV7-8 and TRBJ2-3, the complete variable domain reads GAGVSQSPRYKVAKRGQDVALRCDPISGHVSLFWYQQALGQGPEFLTYFQNEAQLDKSGLPSDRFFAERPEGSVSTLKIQRTQQEDSAVYLCASSKTASLKARLAGGTDTQYFGPGTRLTVL.

The genes are TRBV20-1 and TRBJ2-1, with TRBD2 matching 8 bases. V shed 4 bases, J shed 0 bases, and the junction held 2 bases outside the gene matches. The germline gives CDR1 DFQATT, CDR2 SNEGSKA (reference sequence). The CDR3 has 14 amino acids. The CDR3 loop is CSAIRGGSYNEQFF. DNA for the CDR3: TGCAGTGCTATTCGGGGGGGCTCCTACAATGAGCAGTTCTTC.

This chain connects TRBV11-2 to TRBJ1-4, with 8 positions matching TRBD1. Trimming cost V 5 bases and J 7 bases; bases outside gene matches: 9. The CDR3 is 15 residues long. Germline CDR1 is SGHAT and CDR2 is FQNNGV. CDR3 residues: CASSKGRGPSEKLFF. The CDR3 coding sequence is TGTGCCAGCAGCAAGGGCAGGGGGCCAAGTGAAAAACTGTTTTTT.

With regard to this clonotype: A junction end diverges from the germline sequence, so it may reflect a read error. The CDR3 here is CASSYWDSPLHF. CDR3 nucleotide sequence: TGTGCCAGCAGCTACTGGGATTCACCCCTCCACTTT. The chain joins TRBV6-5 to TRBJ1-6; D uncertain. CDR3 length: 12 residues. Germline V gives CDR1 MNHEY, CDR2 SVGAGI.

This clonotype was seen a handful of times. The chain uses TRBV12-3 or TRBV12-4 and TRBJ1-2; perhaps TRBD1 as D (6 bases). V gave up 5 bases and J gave up 7 bases, with 20 bases separating them. The CDR3 length is 15 residues. In nucleotides, the CDR3 is TGTGCCAGCAGTCCGCCCCCCGCAGGGGCGCTTGGCTACACCTTC. It codes for CASSPPPAGALGYTF.

This clonotype came up a few times. The V call is TRBV7-2, the J call TRBJ2-5; no clear D. Trimming removed 1 base from V and 2 bases from J, with 8 bases in between. The germline gives CDR1 SGHTA, CDR2 FQGNSA. The CDR3 consists of 14 residues. The CDR3 DNA reads TGTGCCAGCAGCTTAGTCGCTACACAAGAGACCCAGTACTTC. Translating gives CASSLVATQETQYF.

This clonotype appeared a few times. The V and J genes are TRBV20-1 and TRBJ2-7; 7 nucleotides align to TRBD1. After removal of 3 bases from V and 4 bases from J, the junction contained 3 bases not matched to a gene. Per the germline V gene, CDR1 is DFQATT and CDR2 is SNEGSKA (reference sequence). The CDR3 runs to 12 residues. The CDR3 spells CSASHRGYEQYF. CDR3 in DNA: TGCAGTGCTAGTCACAGGGGTTACGAGCAGTACTTC.

In its sample, this clonotype was seen a few times. This chain links TRBV20-1 with TRBJ2-7, with D perhaps matching TRBD2 (6 bases). The V gene's germline CDR1 is DFQATT and CDR2 SNEGSKA (reference sequence). This CDR3 region has 13 residues. V was trimmed by 1 base and J by 1 base, leaving 8 bases between them. This CDR3 is CSARGGESYEQYF. The DNA of the CDR3 is TGCAGTGCTAGAGGGGGGGAATCCTACGAGCAGTACTTC.

The chain recombines TRBV12-3 or TRBV12-4 with TRBJ2-5; possibly TRBD1 or TRBD2 for D (5 bases each). The J call could be wrong; TRBJ2-7 is a better fit for the DNA end. This CDR3 has 15 amino acids. Here the CDR3 reads CASSVFRDGRDEQYF. The CDR3, as DNA: TGTGCCAGCAGTGTTTTCCGGGACGGCCGCGACGAGCAGTACTTC.

The chain combines TRBV11-1 with TRBJ2-7; maybe TRBD1 (6 bases). This CDR3 is built from 16 residues. V was cut by 2 bases and J by 2 bases, with 16 bases left in between. Germline CDR1 SGHAT, CDR2 FQDESV (reference sequence). CDR3 in amino acids: CASSLRGPAGAYEQYF. CDR3 DNA sequence: TGTGCCAGCAGCTTAAGAGGTCCGGCAGGGGCCTACGAGCAGTACTTC.

This chain links TRBV7-2 with TRBJ2-1; 12 bases match TRBD2. Germline CDR1 and CDR2: SGHTA and FQGNSA. CDR3 length: 17 amino acids. Unmatched junction bases numbered 8, after V lost 4 bases and J lost 4 bases. In DNA form, the CDR3 reads TGTGCCAGCAGCTGGAGAAGACTAGCGGGGGAGTACAATGAGCAGTTCTTC. Translation gives CASSWRRLAGEYNEQFF.

This chain links TRBV10-2 with TRBJ2-4, with TRBD1 identical over 10 bases. This CDR3 contains 14 residues. V gave up 6 bases and J gave up 4 bases; unmatched junction bases: 3. Germline V CDR1 and CDR2: WSHSY, SAAADI. Here the CDR3 DNA reads TGCGCCAGCAGCCAGGGACAGGGGAAAAACATTCAGTACTTC. Translated, it gives CASSQGQGKNIQYF.